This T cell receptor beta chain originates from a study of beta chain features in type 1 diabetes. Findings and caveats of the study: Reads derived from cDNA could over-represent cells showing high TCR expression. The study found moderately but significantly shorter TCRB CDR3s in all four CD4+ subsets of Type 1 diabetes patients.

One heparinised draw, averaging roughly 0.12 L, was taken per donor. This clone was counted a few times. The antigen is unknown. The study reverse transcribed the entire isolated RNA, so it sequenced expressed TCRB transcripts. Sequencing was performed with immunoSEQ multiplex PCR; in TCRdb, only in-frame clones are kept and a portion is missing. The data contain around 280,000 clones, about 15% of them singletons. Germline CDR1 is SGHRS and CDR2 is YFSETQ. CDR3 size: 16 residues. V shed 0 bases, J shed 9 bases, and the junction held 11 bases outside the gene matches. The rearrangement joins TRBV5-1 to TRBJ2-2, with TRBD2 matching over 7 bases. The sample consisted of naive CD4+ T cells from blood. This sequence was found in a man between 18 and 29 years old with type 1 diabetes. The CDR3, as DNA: TGCGCCAGCAGCTTGGCCCGGGCGGGAGAGACTCGGGAGCTGTTTTTT. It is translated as CASSLARAGETRELFF.